A single sample is the source of the 4 T cell receptor beta chains below, sequenced in a study of T cells in Graves' hyperthyroidism and ophthalmopathy. Using RNA transcripts as the source, TCR beta CDR3 regions were amplified. The TCR CDR3 was amplified in a first-round RT-PCR using the HTBI primer set. TCRdb re-called the multiplex PCR reads with MiXCR, one entry per CDR3 protein. The sample lists about 500,000 distinct CDR3 sequences, 46% occurring once. Material for sequencing was peripheral blood or thyroid tissue (not recorded which). All receptors come from an adult woman with Graves' disease, either hyperthyroidism or ophthalmopathy (not recorded which).

The table lists this clonotype with a count of one. The chain carries TRBV10-3 and TRBJ2-2; D unclear. The CDR3 loop spans 14 amino acids. The V and J ends lost 6 bases and 3 bases respectively, with 11 bases between them. CDR1 and CDR2 from the germline V gene are ENHRY and SYGVKD. In nucleotides, the CDR3 is TGTGCCATCAGCGGTCGGGTGGACACCGGGGAGCTGTTTTTT. Encoded protein: CAISGRVDTGELFF.

In this sample, this clonotype turned up many times. The rearrangement links TRBV6-6 to TRBJ1-1; maybe TRBD1 (6 bases). V lost 4 bases to trimming and J lost 4 bases, with 13 bases between them. Germline V gene data show CDR1 as MNHNY and CDR2 as SVGAGI (reference sequence). The CDR3 is made up of 14 amino acids. Written as DNA, the CDR3 is TGTGCCAGCAGTTCGGACAGCGTAACCACTGAAGCTTTCTTT. It codes for CASSSDSVTTEAFF.

This clonotype was counted only a few times. The chain combines TRBV15 with TRBJ1-6, with D tentatively TRBD1 (5 bases). Germline V lookup: CDR1 LNHNV, CDR2 YYDKDF (reference sequence). V shed 1 base and J shed 6 bases, with 7 bases lying between them. The CDR3 is 14 amino acids. CDR3 sequence (DNA): TGTGCCACCAGCAGAGCGGGGGTTAATTCACCCCTCCACTTT. Protein sequence: CATSRAGVNSPLHF. Based on the CDR3 plus reference TRBV15 and TRBJ1-6, the full variable domain is DAMVIQNPRYQVTQFGKPVTLSCSQTLNHNVMYWYQQKSSQAPKLLFHYYDKDFNNEADTPDNFQSRRPNTSFCFLDIRSPGLGDTAMYLCATSRAGVNSPLHFGNGTRLTVT.

This clonotype was found a few times. The V and J genes are TRBV7-8 and TRBJ2-2; D is ambiguous. Germline assignment: CDR1 SGHVS and CDR2 FQNEAQ. This CDR3 is 16 amino acids long. Trimming removed 0 bases from V and 4 bases from J, with 12 bases in between. CDR3 coding DNA: TGTGCCAGCAGCTTAGCGCGTACCACGTCCACCGGGGAGCTGTTTTTT. Translation: CASSLARTTSTGELFF.